The TCR beta chain described here comes from a study of STAT3 mutations in large granular lymphocyte leukemia. Study-level background: Roughly half the longitudinally sequenced T-LGLL patients had canonical STAT3 mutations. More than half of T-LGLL patients received immunosuppressive therapy.

Regarding the study as a whole: Sampling intervals varied between patients and samples. All newly emerging clones after therapy were STAT3 wild type. In T-cell large granular lymphocyte leukemia, about half of patients showed multiple immunodominant subclonotypes.

Sequencing was performed with immunoSEQ multiplex PCR; in TCRdb, only in-frame clones are kept and a portion is missing. The data hold 25,000 to 30,000 clones, with 65% to 80% observed a single time. About this clone itself: The target antigen is unknown.

Germline CDR1 is SGHRS and CDR2 is YFSETQ. This CDR3 is built from 12 residues. Trimming removed 2 bases from V and 4 bases from J, with 4 bases in between. Sequencing input: peripheral blood mononuclear cells. The V call is TRBV5-1, the J call TRBJ1-3; D is unclear. The TCR sequence derives from a woman aged 50 to 60 with T-cell large granular lymphocyte leukemia. Some clones in this sample may be carry-over from other donors' samples. The CDR3 DNA follows: TGCGCCAGCAGCTTCGAAGGAAACACCATATATTTT. Encoded protein: CASSFEGNTIYF.